The clone carrying this TCR beta chain was recorded only once. Antigen specificity is unknown. The sample comes from a study of molecular identifiers for immune sequencing clone quantification. General study results and limits: For highly expanded clones, sizes could be underestimated when identical TCR molecules share a barcode. It was shown that clones above 20 RNA copies held over 98% of effector molecules, but under 1% in naive cells.

TCRdb analysed the PCR reads with MiXCR anew, one entry per CDR3 protein. The table records 40,000 to 50,000 distinct CDR3 sequences, around 21% of them present only once. This CDR3 has 16 amino acids. The junction had 6 bases not matched to a gene; V was cut back by 1 base and J by 1 base. The germline CDR1 and CDR2 sequences are SNHLY and FYNNEI. Naive CD8 T cells underwent sorting with the CD8+CD4-CCR7+CD45RA+ definition. The chain couples TRBV2 to TRBJ2-5; 7 positions match TRBD1. This receptor was taken from a human donor in good health. Some libraries in this study had Jurkat cell RNA spiked in. Specimen: naive CD8+ T cells from blood, with Jurkat cell RNA spiked in. Documented subset: FACS-sorted CD8+CD4-CCR7+CD45RA+ naive T cells. CDR3 amino acids: CASSEGGAGGQETQYF. The CDR3 DNA reads TGTGCCAGCAGTGAAGGGGGAGCAGGGGGCCAAGAGACCCAGTACTTC.